This T cell receptor (beta chain) derives from a study of T-cell reconstitution after alpha-beta-depleted transplantation in children. This sample's TCRbeta library carried unique molecular identifier barcodes. TCRdb re-analysed the PCR reads in MiXCR, keeping a single row per CDR3 protein. This repertoire shows hundreds of thousands of distinct CDR3 sequences, about 33% found once; its top ten account for around 2.3%. CDR1 PRHDT and CDR2 FYEKMQ come from the germline V gene (reference sequence). This CDR3 region has 18 residues. With V trimmed by 2 bases and J by 1 base, 6 bases remained unmatched. This clonotype has just a few counts.

The material was PBMCs from the stem cell graft donor, obtained from the stem cell graft. This TCR was sampled from a human donor who donated a stem cell graft to a child with aplastic anemia. The chain couples TRBV13 to TRBJ2-1; TRBD2 agrees at 12 bases. CDR3 coding DNA: TGTGCCAGCAGCTTATTGGCTAGCGGGAGGGCTTCCTACAATGAGCAGTTCTTC. It is translated as CASSLLASGRASYNEQFF. Variable domain in full (rest from reference TRBV13 and TRBJ2-1): AAGVIQSPRHLIKEKRETATLKCYPIPRHDTVYWYQQGPGQDPQFLISFYEKMQSDKGSIPDRFSAQQFSDYHSELNMSSLELGDSALYFCASSLLASGRASYNEQFFGPGTRLTVL.